This record covers a single TCR beta chain. The data were obtained in a study of blood T cell repertoires in COVID-19. Study context: There were acute and convalescent COVID-19 samples, and they came from the United States, Italy and Spain. Nucleic acid was either cDNA or gDNA, and it came from T cells, B-cell-depleted T cells, or PBMCs.

Method: immunoSEQ multiplex PCR; TCRdb's copy keeps in-frame clones and lacks some. Among around 300,000 clones, approximately 90% were seen once, and the ten largest hold more than 2%. This TCR came from a man younger than 35 with active or convalescent COVID-19. Sequenced input: peripheral blood.

The CDR3 sequence: CSAGGYNEQFF. The CDR3 nucleotides read TGCAGCGCCGGGGGGTACAATGAGCAGTTCTTC. This chain links TRBV29-1 with TRBJ2-1, with 7 bases that match TRBD2. This CDR3 comprises 11 residues. Per germline, CDR1 SQVTM and CDR2 ANQGSEA. V was pared by 7 bases and J by 4 bases, with 1 base of the junction left unmatched.